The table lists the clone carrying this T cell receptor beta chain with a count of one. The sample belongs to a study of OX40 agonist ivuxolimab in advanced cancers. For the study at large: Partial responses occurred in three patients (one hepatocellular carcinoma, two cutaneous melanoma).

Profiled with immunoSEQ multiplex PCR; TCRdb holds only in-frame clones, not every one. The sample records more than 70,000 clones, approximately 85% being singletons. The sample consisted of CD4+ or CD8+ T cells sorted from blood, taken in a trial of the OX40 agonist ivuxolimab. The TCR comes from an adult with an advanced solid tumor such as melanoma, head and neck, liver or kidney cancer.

The CDR3 sequence is CASRTENTGELFF. CDR3 DNA: TGTGCCAGCAGGACAGAGAACACCGGGGAGCTGTTTTTT. V and J are TRBV7-2 and TRBJ2-2, with D maybe TRBD1 (5 bases). V lost 6 bases and J 1 base, leaving 6 bases between the germline ends. This CDR3 comprises 13 residues. Germline values: CDR1 SGHTA, CDR2 FQGNSA. Complete variable domain (other parts from reference TRBV7-2 and TRBJ2-2): GAGVSQSPSNKVTEKGKDVELRCDPISGHTALYWYRQSLGQGLEFLIYFQGNSAPDKSGLPSDRFSAERTGGSVSTLTIQRTQQEDSAVYLCASRTENTGELFFGEGSRLTVL.